Shown below are 16 T cell receptor beta chains from a single sample sequenced in a study of blood T cell repertoires in COVID-19. Using immunoSEQ multiplex PCR, the repertoire was profiled, and TCRdb retains in-frame clones only, with some absent. The sample contains 40,000 to 50,000 clones, roughly nine tenths of which appear only once. The material sequenced was peripheral blood. The receptors here all came from a human donor in a cohort sampled during active COVID-19.

This sequence joins TRBV10-3 and TRBJ1-5, with D maybe TRBD1 (5 bases). V dropped 6 bases and J dropped 3 bases, with 9 bases sitting between them. Germline V gives CDR1 ENHRY, CDR2 SYGVKD. This CDR3 is 13 amino acids long. The CDR3 DNA is TGTGCCATCAGAGACAGTTTCAATCAGCCCCAGCATTTT. Translated, it gives CAIRDSFNQPQHF.

This clone is deemed medium-sized (0.01 to 0.1%). The J gene is TRBJ2-1, the V gene TRBV10-2; D is unclear. The CDR3 length is 14 residues. Deletions cut 2 bases from V and 4 bases from J, with 9 bases between. Germline CDR1 is WSHSY and CDR2 is SAAADI. The CDR3 DNA reads as TGCGCCAGCAGTGAGGAGCCCCGGTACAATGAGCAGTTCTTC. Translation: CASSEEPRYNEQFF.

The chain uses TRBV19 and TRBJ1-2; tentative D call: TRBD1 (6 bases). V lost 9 bases and J lost 2, with 10 bases in between. Germline V gives CDR1 LNHDA, CDR2 SQIVND (reference sequence). The CDR3 has 12 residues. In DNA form, the CDR3 reads TGTGCCAGCCGGACAGACAACTATGGCTACACCTTC. Protein sequence: CASRTDNYGYTF.

The chain recombines TRBV5-1 with TRBJ2-1, with 10 bases lining up with TRBD1. With V trimmed by 4 bases and J by 4 bases, 5 bases remained unmatched. Germline V lookup: CDR1 SGHRS, CDR2 YFSETQ. The CDR3 runs 15 residues. The CDR3 sequence is CASSTRTGGYNEQFF. In DNA, the CDR3 is TGCGCCAGCAGCACCCGGACAGGGGGGTACAATGAGCAGTTCTTC. Full variable domain (rest looked up from reference TRBV5-1 and TRBJ2-1): KAGVTQTPRYLIKTRGQQVTLSCSPISGHRSVSWYQQTPGQGLQFLFEYFSETQRNKGNFPGRFSGRQFSNSRSEMNVSTLELGDSALYLCASSTRTGGYNEQFFGPGTRLTVL.

The rearrangement uses TRBV10-3 and TRBJ1-1; no clear D. The CDR3 contains 13 residues. Germline CDR1 ENHRY, CDR2 SYGVKD. V lost 2 bases and J lost 0, with 4 bases in between. CDR3 sequence: CAISEQVNTEAFF. In DNA, the CDR3 is TGTGCCATCAGTGAGCAGGTGAACACTGAAGCTTTCTTT.

J is TRBJ2-7 and V is TRBV7-2, with D perhaps matching TRBD1 (6 bases). Per the germline V gene, CDR1 is SGHTA and CDR2 is FQGNSA. The CDR3 sequence is 13 residues long. The germline V and J ends were trimmed by 8 bases and 4 bases, with 15 bases remaining between them. CDR3 protein: CASRLDSSYEQYF. CDR3 coding DNA: TGTGCCAGCCGTCTGGACAGCTCGTACGAGCAGTACTTC.

The CDR3 sequence is CASRTYRQGVSPLHF. The CDR3 DNA reads TGTGCCAGTAGAACCTACCGACAGGGTGTGTCACCCCTCCACTTT. The rearrangement uses TRBV19 and TRBJ1-6, with 7 bases aligning to TRBD1. The J segment lost 10 bases and the V segment lost 6 bases, leaving 12 bases of the junction unmatched. Germline CDR1 reads LNHDA; CDR2 reads SQIVND (reference sequence). The length of the CDR3 is 15 residues. The full variable domain, with the rest looked up from reference TRBV19 and TRBJ1-6, is DGGITQSPKYLFRKEGQNVTLSCEQNLNHDAMYWYRQDPGQGLRLIYYSQIVNDFQKGDIAEGYSVSREKKESFPLTVTSAQKNPTAFYLCASRTYRQGVSPLHFGNGTRLTVT.

The V call is TRBV10-3, the J call TRBJ2-2; D is perhaps TRBD1 (5 bases). CDR1 is ENHRY, CDR2 SYGVKD, per germline. The CDR3 sequence is 19 residues long. V lost 3 bases and J lost 1, with 21 bases in between. The CDR3 DNA reads TGTGCCATCAGTGAAACGACAGAAAAAATAAACATGAACACCGGGGAGCTGTTTTTT. It encodes CAISETTEKINMNTGELFF.

The genes are TRBV9 and TRBJ2-3, with D unclear. Germline-derived CDR1 and CDR2 are SGDLS and YYNGEE. V was pared by 2 bases and J by 2 bases, with 3 bases between. This CDR3 contains 12 residues. The CDR3 bases are TGTGCCAGCAGCGTTCACACAGATACGCAGTATTTT. It yields the protein CASSVHTDTQYF.

The V and J genes are TRBV11-2 and TRBJ1-6, with 9 nucleotides matching TRBD1. Germline V CDR1 and CDR2: SGHAT, FQNNGV. V was clipped by 6 bases and J by 8 bases; unmatched bases: 8. This CDR3 is built from 15 residues. This CDR3 reads CASRTTGTGYSPLHF. The CDR3 DNA is TGTGCCAGCAGAACCACCGGGACAGGGTATTCACCCCTCCACTTT.

The chain uses TRBV10-3 and TRBJ2-2; 14 nucleotides agree with TRBD2. Germline V gives CDR1 ENHRY, CDR2 SYGVKD. J was trimmed by 4 bases and V by 6 bases; bases with no gene match: 1. The length of the CDR3 is 15 residues. The CDR3 reads CAIRGTSGSTGELFF. The CDR3, as DNA: TGTGCCATCAGGGGGACTAGCGGGAGCACCGGGGAGCTGTTTTTT.

The rearrangement links TRBV10-1 to TRBJ1-1, with 7 bases lining up with TRBD1. The CDR3 extends over 15 amino acids. V lost 3 bases to trimming and J lost 0 bases; unmatched junction nucleotides: 4. Germline V gene sequence: CDR1 WNHNN, CDR2 SYGVQD (reference sequence). The CDR3 here is CASSDPDRVNTEAFF. The DNA of the CDR3 is TGCGCCAGCAGTGATCCAGACAGGGTGAACACTGAAGCTTTCTTT.

This clone occurred once. This chain connects TRBV5-6 to TRBJ2-5, with D hard to call. This CDR3 contains 11 residues. V gave up 2 bases and J gave up 5 bases, with 4 bases separating them. Per germline, CDR1 SGHDT and CDR2 YYEEEE. CDR3 sequence reads: CASSLRETQYF. DNA of the CDR3: TGTGCCAGCAGCTTACGGGAGACCCAGTACTTC.

The chain combines TRBV19 with TRBJ1-5; D gene uncertain. Germline-derived CDR1 and CDR2 are LNHDA and SQIVND (reference sequence). There are 16 residues in the CDR3. With 0 bases removed from V and 2 bases from J, the gap between germline ends came to 11 bases. CDR3 in amino acids: CASSIEPITGNQPQHF. CDR3 nucleotide sequence: TGTGCCAGTAGTATAGAACCGATCACGGGCAATCAGCCCCAGCATTTT.

The chain carries TRBV5-6 and TRBJ2-6; 9 nucleotides agree with TRBD1. The CDR3 is 19 amino acids. The germline V gene encodes CDR1 SGHDT and CDR2 YYEEEE. The junction had 10 bases not matched to a gene; V was cut back by 1 base and J by 2 bases. Here the CDR3 reads CASSLTGGPAWAGANVLTF. The CDR3 DNA is TGTGCCAGCAGCTTGACAGGGGGCCCCGCATGGGCTGGGGCCAACGTCCTGACTTTC. Variable domain in full (rest from reference TRBV5-6 and TRBJ2-6): DAGVTQSPTHLIKTRGQQVTLRCSPKSGHDTVSWYQQALGQGPQFIFQYYEEEERQRGNFPDRFSGHQFPNYSSELNVNALLLGDSALYLCASSLTGGPAWAGANVLTFGAGSRLTVL.

This rearrangement joins TRBV2 to TRBJ2-7, with TRBD1 matching over 8 bases. The V gene end was trimmed by 0 bases and the J gene end by 1 base; junction bases not matched to a gene: 8. Germline CDR1 and CDR2: SNHLY and FYNNEI. The CDR3 consists of 17 residues. The CDR3, as DNA: TGTGCCAGCAGTGAAGCGCGAGTGACAGGGGCGTCCTACGAGCAGTACTTC. Amino acids: CASSEARVTGASYEQYF.